These 17 T cell receptor beta chains were sequenced from one sample in a study of blood T cell repertoires in COVID-19. The assay was immunoSEQ multiplex PCR, and TCRdb's table has in-frame clones only and misses some. The sample contains 150,000 to 200,000 clones, about 76% of which appear only once. The sequencing input was peripheral blood. Receptors originate from a woman aged 50 to 60 with active or convalescent COVID-19.

The rearrangement joins TRBV7-8 to TRBJ2-1; 8 nucleotides line up with TRBD1. V lost 5 bases, J lost 1 base, and 10 bases stayed unmatched. The CDR3 length is 17 residues. CDR1 and CDR2 from the germline V gene are SGHVS and FQNEAQ. Written as DNA, the CDR3 is TGTGCCAGCAGCCCCTCCTTTGGACAGGGTTCCTACAATGAGCAGTTCTTC. Protein: CASSPSFGQGSYNEQFF.

The V and J genes are TRBV5-6 and TRBJ1-5; D uncertain. The CDR3 totals 17 residues. Germline V CDR1 and CDR2: SGHDT, YYEEEE. V was pared by 4 bases and J by 0 bases, with 17 bases between. The CDR3 nucleotides read TGTGCCAGCAGCCTCTTCTCCGTGCAGTATAGCAATCAGCCCCAGCATTTT. Translating gives CASSLFSVQYSNQPQHF.

The chain joins TRBV27 to TRBJ1-6, with TRBD1 matching over 7 bases. The V and J ends lost 3 bases and 6 bases, in that order; junction bases with no gene match: 8. The CDR3 consists of 16 residues. CDR1 is MNHEY, CDR2 SMNVEV, per germline (reference sequence). CDR3 sequence: CASSFSGQAANSPLHF. CDR3 nucleotides: TGTGCCAGCAGTTTTTCCGGACAGGCAGCTAATTCACCCCTCCACTTT.

J is TRBJ1-3 and V is TRBV30, with 9 positions matching TRBD1. The CDR3 covers 15 residues. Germline CDR1 reads GTSNPN; CDR2 reads SVGIG (reference sequence). Trimming removed 5 bases from V and 5 bases from J; junction bases left unmatched: 10. The CDR3 nucleotides read TGTGCCTGGGTCGAAGTGGACAGGGGAAGAAACACCATATATTTT. It codes for CAWVEVDRGRNTIYF.

This clone has a single count. J is TRBJ1-3 and V is TRBV30; D gene ambiguous. V lost 0 bases and J lost 8, with 11 bases in between. CDR1 is GTSNPN, CDR2 SVGIG, per germline (reference sequence). The CDR3 is 13 residues long. The CDR3 region is CAWSVTLAHTIYF. CDR3 DNA sequence: TGTGCCTGGAGTGTGACCCTAGCGCACACCATATATTTT.

The V call is TRBV28, the J call TRBJ1-1; a weak D match, TRBD1 (6 bases). Looked up from germline, CDR1 is MDHEN and CDR2 is SYDVKM. This CDR3 comprises 14 residues. Trimming took off 3 bases at V and 2 bases at J, with 10 bases between the two ends. CDR3 bases: TGTGCCAGCAGTTTTCAGGGGCGTAACACTGAAGCTTTCTTT. Amino acids: CASSFQGRNTEAFF.

Many counts were recorded for this clone. The chain links TRBV28 to TRBJ1-5, with a tentative D call TRBD1 (6 bases). V lost 8 bases and J 7 bases, leaving 18 bases between the germline ends. The CDR3 is 14 amino acids. The V gene's germline CDR1 is MDHEN and CDR2 SYDVKM. The CDR3 is CASGTNRVGQPQHF. In DNA, the CDR3 is TGTGCCAGCGGAACCAACAGGGTTGGACAGCCCCAGCATTTT.

The V call is TRBV4-1, the J call TRBJ2-1; 8 nucleotides line up with TRBD2. V shed 3 bases, J shed 7 bases, and the junction held 17 bases outside the gene matches. Germline CDR1 and CDR2: MGHRA and YSYEKL. CDR3 length equals 18 residues. The chain's CDR3 is CASSHLLRGGVVGNEQFF. The CDR3 region has the DNA TGCGCCAGCAGCCACCTACTTCGGGGGGGAGTCGTGGGAAATGAGCAGTTCTTC.

The chain links TRBV25-1 to TRBJ1-6, with 12 nucleotides matching TRBD1. CDR1 MGHDK and CDR2 SYGVNS come from the germline V gene. V gave up 1 base and J gave up 5 bases; unmatched junction bases: 3. The CDR3 loop spans 17 amino acids. The CDR3 sequence is CASSEWGQGANNSPLHF. CDR3 in DNA: TGTGCCAGCAGTGAATGGGGACAGGGGGCAAATAATTCACCCCTCCACTTT.

V gene TRBV28 combines with J gene TRBJ1-2; 7 positions agree with TRBD1. Germline V lookup: CDR1 MDHEN, CDR2 SYDVKM. There are 15 residues in the CDR3. The ends lost 2 bases at V and 5 bases at J; junction bases unmatched: 8. The CDR3 DNA sequence: TGTGCCAGCAGTTTACTAGGCCAGGGGGGTTATGGCTACACCTTC. Its protein is CASSLLGQGGYGYTF.

In its sample, this clone was seen a few times. The chain uses TRBV5-1 and TRBJ2-5; possibly TRBD2 for D (5 bases). CDR1 SGHRS and CDR2 YFSETQ come from the germline V gene. The CDR3 has 14 amino acids. With 0 bases removed from V and 5 bases from J, the gap between germline ends came to 11 bases. The CDR3 reads CASSLASSMETQYF. DNA for the CDR3: TGCGCCAGCAGCTTGGCCTCTAGCATGGAGACCCAGTACTTC.

This sequence joins TRBV7-2 and TRBJ1-2; D may be TRBD1 (5 bases). Germline V gives CDR1 SGHTA, CDR2 FQGNSA. The CDR3 sequence is 14 residues long. The V end was cut by 2 bases, the J end by 4 bases, with 11 bases between. The CDR3 DNA reads as TGTGCCAGCAGCTTATCAGGGCAACTCTATGGCTACACCTTC. Translating gives CASSLSGQLYGYTF.

This clone occurred a few times. The rearrangement uses TRBV28 and TRBJ2-3, with 8 bases matching TRBD2. CDR3 length: 15 residues. V trimming: 6 bases; J trimming: 3 bases; junction bases outside the gene matches: 8. In germline, CDR1 is MDHEN, CDR2 SYDVKM. The CDR3 region has the DNA TGTGCCAGCAGCCACTCTACTAGCGGAACAGATACGCAGTATTTT. Protein sequence: CASSHSTSGTDTQYF.

This clone was observed many times. V and J are TRBV18 and TRBJ1-1; unclear D gene. The germline V gene has CDR1 KGHSH and CDR2 LQKENI. The CDR3 covers 17 residues. V was cut by 5 bases and J by 1 base, with 20 bases left in between. CDR3 amino acids: CASSKSRTRDGNTEAFF. CDR3 sequence (DNA): TGTGCCAGCTCAAAGAGTCGGACTAGGGATGGGAACACTGAAGCTTTCTTT. The full variable domain, rest sourced from reference TRBV18 and TRBJ1-1, is NAGVMQNPRHLVRRRGQEARLRCSPMKGHSHVYWYRQLPEEGLKFMVYLQKENIIDESGMPKERFSAEFPKEGPSILRIQQVVRGDSAAYFCASSKSRTRDGNTEAFFGQGTRLTVV.

This chain connects TRBV4-3 to TRBJ2-5; 12 bases agree with TRBD2. Trimming removed 1 base from V and 2 bases from J; junction bases left unmatched: 5. Germline V gene data show CDR1 as LGHNA and CDR2 as YSLEER. This CDR3 is built from 17 residues. CDR3 in DNA: TGCGCCAGCAGCCAAGGCGTACTAGCGGGGGGTCAAGAGACCCAGTACTTC. Protein product: CASSQGVLAGGQETQYF.

This chain uses TRBV18 with TRBJ2-7; 11 bases line up with TRBD2. CDR3 size: 16 residues. Germline V lookup: CDR1 KGHSH, CDR2 LQKENI. V lost 5 bases to trimming and J lost 1 base; unmatched junction nucleotides: 7. The DNA for the CDR3 is TGTGCCAGCTCAATCTCAGGGACTAGCGGATCCTACGAGCAGTACTTC. This encodes CASSISGTSGSYEQYF.

The chain has TRBV15 and TRBJ1-2; no reliable D call. Trimming took 1 base from V and 8 from J, leaving 20 bases between them. The germline V gene encodes CDR1 LNHNV and CDR2 YYDKDF (reference sequence). The CDR3 runs 16 residues. CDR3 sequence reads: CATSRGDLRLEGGYTF. CDR3 in DNA: TGTGCCACCAGCAGAGGGGATCTCAGGCTGGAGGGCGGCTACACCTTC. Variable domain in full (rest from reference TRBV15 and TRBJ1-2): DAMVIQNPRYQVTQFGKPVTLSCSQTLNHNVMYWYQQKSSQAPKLLFHYYDKDFNNEADTPDNFQSRRPNTSFCFLDIRSPGLGDTAMYLCATSRGDLRLEGGYTFGSGTRLTVV.